A selection of T cell receptor beta chains follows, all from one sample in a study of cytomegalovirus exposure and HLA in healthy donors. Produced via immunoSEQ multiplex PCR; TCRdb's table is partial and in-frame only. This table holds some 110,000 clones, roughly 80% found once. Sequenced input: PBMCs. The source of these receptors is a man aged 30 to 39 in good health and CMV-seropositive. Both conserved end residues are part of each CDR3. Fields, in order: J gene, clone size, D gene, V gene, CDR3 DNA, CDR3 protein. D genes are given only for firm matches. The size field is filled for only some rows; it gives once, few, many or a size class.

j_gene: TRBJ1-5
abundance: -
d_gene: -
v_gene: TRBV5-6
CDR3nt: TGTGCCAGCAGCTTAAACAGGGAACAATATAGCAATCAGCCCCAGCATTTT
CDR3aa: CASSLNREQYSNQPQHF

j_gene: TRBJ1-2
abundance: -
d_gene: TRBD1
v_gene: TRBV7-2
CDR3nt: TGTGCCAGCAGCTTAGTGACAGGGGGGGGCTACACCTTC
CDR3aa: CASSLVTGGGYTF

j_gene: TRBJ2-5
abundance: -
d_gene: -
v_gene: TRBV7-2
CDR3nt: TGTGCCAGCAGCGAATTCAGGACAGACGCCAGGGAGACCCAGTACTTC
CDR3aa: CASSEFRTDARETQYF

j_gene: TRBJ1-4
abundance: -
d_gene: -
v_gene: TRBV15
CDR3nt: TGTGCCACAGAACAGGGAAGGAAGGAAAAACTGTTTTTT
CDR3aa: CATEQGRKEKLFF

j_gene: TRBJ2-2
abundance: -
d_gene: -
v_gene: TRBV9
CDR3nt: TGTGCCAGCAGCGTAGGTTTAGCGGCAAACACCGGGGAGCTGTTTTTT
CDR3aa: CASSVGLAANTGELFF

j_gene: TRBJ2-7
abundance: once
d_gene: -
v_gene: TRBV7-2
CDR3nt: TGTGCCAGCAGCTTAAGTCTAGGGAGCTCCTACGAGCAGTACTTC
CDR3aa: CASSLSLGSSYEQYF

j_gene: TRBJ1-1
abundance: -
d_gene: -
v_gene: TRBV5-1
CDR3nt: TGCGCCAGCAGCTCTACCTCAGGGGTTGCTGAAGCTTTCTTT
CDR3aa: CASSSTSGVAEAFF

j_gene: TRBJ2-7
abundance: once
d_gene: TRBD2
v_gene: TRBV4-2
CDR3nt: TGTGCCAGCAGCCAAGAGGGCGGGGGGTTCTACGAGCAGTACTTC
CDR3aa: CASSQEGGGFYEQYF

j_gene: TRBJ1-2
abundance: -
d_gene: -
v_gene: TRBV4-2
CDR3nt: TGTGCCAGCAGCCAAGACCCGGGTACTAACTATGGCTACACCTTC
CDR3aa: CASSQDPGTNYGYTF

j_gene: TRBJ2-7
abundance: -
d_gene: TRBD1
v_gene: TRBV7-9
CDR3nt: TGTGCCAGCAGCTTCAATCTCGGACAGGGGAGCTCCTACGAGCAGTACTTC
CDR3aa: CASSFNLGQGSSYEQYF

j_gene: TRBJ2-7
abundance: once
d_gene: -
v_gene: TRBV4-1
CDR3nt: TGCGCCAGCAGCCAAGATCCCCAGGGGTGGTACGAGCAGTACTTC
CDR3aa: CASSQDPQGWYEQYF

j_gene: TRBJ1-1
abundance: -
d_gene: TRBD1
v_gene: TRBV11-2
CDR3nt: TGTGCCAGCAGCTTACGGGGCCCGACAGGGTTTGAAGCTTTCTTT
CDR3aa: CASSLRGPTGFEAFF

j_gene: TRBJ2-7
abundance: -
d_gene: -
v_gene: TRBV7-9
CDR3nt: TGTGCCAGCAGCCCGGTTCCAACAGGATTCTCCTACGAGCAGTACTTC
CDR3aa: CASSPVPTGFSYEQYF

j_gene: TRBJ2-3
abundance: -
d_gene: -
v_gene: TRBV9
CDR3nt: TGTGCCAGCAGCGGCCCCGGGAGCCCAGATACGCAGTATTTT
CDR3aa: CASSGPGSPDTQYF

j_gene: TRBJ2-5
abundance: -
d_gene: TRBD2
v_gene: TRBV19
CDR3nt: TGTGCCAGTAGTCCGCGACTAGCGGGGGGGAAAGAGACCCAGTACTTC
CDR3aa: CASSPRLAGGKETQYF

j_gene: TRBJ1-1
abundance: once
d_gene: TRBD1
v_gene: TRBV5-1
CDR3nt: TGCGCCAGCAGCGACGGGACAGCCAACACTGAAGCTTTCTTT
CDR3aa: CASSDGTANTEAFF

j_gene: TRBJ2-1
abundance: -
d_gene: TRBD2
v_gene: TRBV2
CDR3nt: TGTGCCAGCAGGGGGAGCGGGGGATCCTACAATGAGCAGTTCTTC
CDR3aa: CASRGSGGSYNEQFF

j_gene: TRBJ1-2
abundance: -
d_gene: TRBD1
v_gene: TRBV5-1
CDR3nt: TGCGCCAGCAGCTTGGAGATGGGACAGCTAAACTATGGCTACACCTTC
CDR3aa: CASSLEMGQLNYGYTF

j_gene: TRBJ2-6
abundance: -
d_gene: -
v_gene: TRBV5-1
CDR3nt: TGCGCCAGCAGCTTGGCTCGGACCTTAGGGGGCTCTGGGGCCAACGTCCTGACTTTC
CDR3aa: CASSLARTLGGSGANVLTF

j_gene: TRBJ1-1
abundance: -
d_gene: -
v_gene: TRBV11-2
CDR3nt: TGTGCCAGCAGCAGGGGGGGTCTGACAGGAAACACTGAAGCTTTCTTT
CDR3aa: CASSRGGLTGNTEAFF

j_gene: TRBJ2-3
abundance: few
d_gene: -
v_gene: TRBV7-2
CDR3nt: TGTGCCAGCAGCCAACCCCCAGGCACAGATACGCAGTATTTT
CDR3aa: CASSQPPGTDTQYF

j_gene: TRBJ1-2
abundance: -
d_gene: TRBD1
v_gene: TRBV27
CDR3nt: TGTGCCAGCAGTTCCCCGACAGGGGGCTGGGGCTACACCTTC
CDR3aa: CASSSPTGGWGYTF

j_gene: TRBJ1-1
abundance: -
d_gene: -
v_gene: TRBV5-4
CDR3nt: TGTGCCAGCAGCTTGGGCCTCCAGGAGGCGAACCCTGAAGCTTTCTTT
CDR3aa: CASSLGLQEANPEAFF

j_gene: TRBJ1-1
abundance: -
d_gene: TRBD1
v_gene: TRBV28
CDR3nt: TGTGCCAGCAGTTTTTGGGACAGGGGGATAAGAAACACTGAAGCTTTCTTT
CDR3aa: CASSFWDRGIRNTEAFF

j_gene: TRBJ2-7
abundance: -
d_gene: -
v_gene: TRBV6-6
CDR3nt: TGTGCCAGCAGTTCTAGGCAGTACGAGCAGTACTTC
CDR3aa: CASSSRQYEQYF

j_gene: TRBJ2-1
abundance: -
d_gene: TRBD2
v_gene: TRBV19
CDR3nt: TGTGCCAGTAGTTCCCGGGTAGCGGGATACAATGAGCAGTTCTTC
CDR3aa: CASSSRVAGYNEQFF

j_gene: TRBJ2-5
abundance: once
d_gene: -
v_gene: TRBV27
CDR3nt: TGTGCCACCAAAAGGGGGGAGACCCAGTACTTC
CDR3aa: CATKRGETQYF

j_gene: TRBJ2-7
abundance: -
d_gene: -
v_gene: TRBV7-9
CDR3nt: TGTGCCAGCAGCCAGTTTGGCTACGAGCAGTACTTC
CDR3aa: CASSQFGYEQYF

j_gene: TRBJ2-7
abundance: -
d_gene: -
v_gene: TRBV29-1
CDR3nt: TGCAGCGTTTCAGGGGATTCCTACGAGCAGTACTTC
CDR3aa: CSVSGDSYEQYF

j_gene: TRBJ2-7
abundance: -
d_gene: -
v_gene: TRBV7-6
CDR3nt: TGTGCCAGCAGCCCGACGGGGGGCCCCACCTACGAGCAGTACTTC
CDR3aa: CASSPTGGPTYEQYF